These 25 T cell receptor beta chains share one sample of origin, sequenced in a study of blood T cell repertoires in COVID-19. Produced via immunoSEQ multiplex PCR; TCRdb's table is partial and in-frame only. The sample has approximately 430,000 clones; 86% are singletons. The sample was peripheral blood. The receptor source for this set is a woman in her thirties with active or convalescent COVID-19.

The chain carries TRBV7-2 and TRBJ1-3, with TRBD1 as a possible D gene (6 bases). CDR3 size: 16 residues. Trimming stripped 3 bases from V and 3 bases from J, with 15 bases between. Germline CDR1 SGHTA, CDR2 FQGNSA. The CDR3 is CASSFAQGIGGNTIYF. The CDR3 region has the DNA TGTGCCAGCAGCTTCGCACAGGGAATAGGTGGAAACACCATATATTTT.

This chain links TRBV19 with TRBJ1-5, with TRBD1 identical over 8 bases. Trimming removed 4 bases from V and 1 base from J; junction bases left unmatched: 6. This CDR3 contains 16 residues. Germline V gene data show CDR1 as LNHDA and CDR2 as SQIVND (reference sequence). CDR3 sequence: CASSTSGGWSNQPQHF. CDR3 nucleotide sequence: TGTGCCAGTAGTACTTCAGGGGGCTGGAGCAATCAGCCCCAGCATTTT.

The table lists this clone with a few counts. The genes are TRBV5-4 and TRBJ1-6; tentative D call: TRBD1 (5 bases). The CDR3 consists of 16 residues. CDR1 and CDR2 from the germline V gene are SGHNT and YYREEE (reference sequence). V was pared by 3 bases and J by 7 bases, with 17 bases between. The CDR3 reads CASSSSPGGANSPLHF. In DNA, the CDR3 is TGTGCCAGCAGCTCCTCGCCCGGAGGGGCAAATTCACCCCTCCACTTT.

This clone has only one observation. V gene TRBV27 combines with J gene TRBJ2-7; TRBD2 is a possible D gene (6 bases). The V gene's germline CDR1 is MNHEY and CDR2 SMNVEV (reference sequence). Trimming removed 6 bases from V and 4 bases from J, with 7 bases in between. CDR3 length: 11 residues. CDR3 sequence (DNA): TGTGCCAGCAGGCGGGGATACGAGCAGTACTTC. Protein product: CASRRGYEQYF.

This clone has only one observation. This sequence joins TRBV6-1 and TRBJ1-6; 10 bases map to TRBD1. Trimming took 0 bases from V and 10 from J; bases not matched to a gene: 9. Germline V lookup: CDR1 MNHNS, CDR2 SASEGT. The CDR3 is 17 residues long. As DNA, the CDR3 is TGTGCCAGCAGTGAAGCACTACCGGGACAGGGGAGCTCACCCCTCCACTTT. Amino acid sequence: CASSEALPGQGSSPLHF.

The chain uses TRBV21-1 and TRBJ1-5; TRBD1, the table's D call, lacks a check against the DNA. TRBV21-1 is classified as a pseudogene. The CDR3 is 16 residues long. CDR3 nucleotides: TGTGCCAGCAGCAAAGAGCCAGGGGGATGTAATCAGCCCCAGCATTTT. It is translated as CASSKEPGGCNQPQHF.

V gene TRBV5-6 combines with J gene TRBJ2-5, with 8 bases matching TRBD1. V lost 4 bases and J lost 5; bases outside the gene matches: 10. Germline CDR1 is SGHDT and CDR2 is YYEEEE. The CDR3 extends over 15 amino acids. The CDR3 nucleotides are TGTGCCAGCAGCGCCTGGACAGGGCGACGGGAGACCCAGTACTTC. Translated: CASSAWTGRRETQYF.

The gene calls are TRBV5-1 and TRBJ1-4; the match to TRBD1 covers 9 bases. Germline V gene data show CDR1 as SGHRS and CDR2 as YFSETQ. This CDR3 spans 16 amino acids. The V segment lost 3 bases and the J segment 3 bases; nucleotides outside the gene matches: 6. CDR3 DNA: TGCGCCAGCAGCTGGGACAGGGAGGAGTCTAATGAAAAACTGTTTTTT. Its translation is CASSWDREESNEKLFF.

The chain links TRBV3-1 (or the pseudogene TRBV3-2) to TRBJ1-1; 12 bases fit TRBD1. Losses at the gene ends were 4 bases for V and 5 bases for J; bases not matched to a gene: 8. CDR1 and CDR2 (germline): LGHDT, YNNKEL (reference sequence). This CDR3 has 16 residues. CDR3 protein: CASSPLGQGARTEAFF. CDR3 DNA sequence: TGTGCCAGCAGCCCCTTGGGACAGGGGGCGCGGACTGAAGCTTTCTTT.

This clone was detected a few times. The chain has TRBV15 and TRBJ1-2; perhaps TRBD1 as D (5 bases). The V end was cut by 0 bases, the J end by 8 bases, with 22 bases between. Germline V CDR1 and CDR2: LNHNV, YYDKDF (reference sequence). The CDR3 is 17 amino acids. The CDR3 is CATSRDGAGSILGGYTF. The DNA for the CDR3 is TGTGCCACCAGCAGAGATGGGGCAGGGTCCATTCTTGGGGGCTACACCTTC.

V usage is TRBV5-1 and J usage is TRBJ2-5; D is ambiguous. V lost 8 bases to trimming and J lost 5 bases, with 19 bases between them. The CDR3 consists of 14 residues. Germline values: CDR1 SGHRS, CDR2 YFSETQ. Here the CDR3 reads CASKPVLGWETQYF. The CDR3 bases are TGCGCCAGTAAGCCGGTCCTCGGGTGGGAGACCCAGTACTTC.

This clone was recorded once. CDR3 bases: TGTGCCAGCAGTCCGATAGCGGGAGGTGGGGAGACCCAGTACTTC. It codes for CASSPIAGGGETQYF. This sequence joins TRBV28 and TRBJ2-5; 10 nucleotides line up with TRBD2. V lost 5 bases, J lost 5 bases, and 8 bases stayed unmatched. Germline loops: CDR1 MDHEN, CDR2 SYDVKM. CDR3 size: 15 residues.

This rearrangement joins TRBV3-1 (or the pseudogene TRBV3-2) to TRBJ2-7, with D perhaps matching TRBD2 (5 bases). The CDR3 extends over 14 amino acids. The V gene lost 6 bases and the J gene lost 2 bases, with 14 bases spanning the gap. Germline CDR1 LGHDT, CDR2 YNNKEL (reference sequence). CDR3 residues: CASSQMGVTYEQYF. The CDR3 region has the DNA TGTGCCAGCAGTCAGATGGGAGTTACCTACGAGCAGTACTTC.

This sequence joins TRBV27 and TRBJ1-4; D is possibly TRBD1 (5 bases). Germline V gene sequence: CDR1 MNHEY, CDR2 SMNVEV (reference sequence). CDR3 length equals 15 residues. Trimming removed 5 bases at V and 2 bases at J, with 12 bases between. The CDR3 region has the DNA TGTGCCAGCAGTCTGCAGGGTGAGACTAATGAAAAACTGTTTTTT. Protein product: CASSLQGETNEKLFF.

V and J are TRBV10-3 and TRBJ2-3; 7 nucleotides align to TRBD1. The V gene end was trimmed by 8 bases and the J gene end by 2 bases; junction bases not matched to a gene: 7. This CDR3 is built from 14 residues. The germline V gene has CDR1 ENHRY and CDR2 SYGVKD. CDR3 sequence (DNA): TGTGCCATCGGGACAGCCTTTGACACAGATACGCAGTATTTT. Translated, it gives CAIGTAFDTDTQYF.

V usage is TRBV6-4 and J usage is TRBJ2-5; TRBD2 matches 14 bases. Germline V gives CDR1 MRHNA, CDR2 SNTAGT. V lost 2 bases and J lost 5; bases outside the gene matches: 7. The CDR3 runs to 17 residues. The DNA of the CDR3 is TGTGCCAGCAGTGACGGGACTAGCGGGAGAGGGAGGGAGACCCAGTACTTC. It translates to CASSDGTSGRGRETQYF.

The gene calls are TRBV5-1 and TRBJ2-1; tentatively, D is TRBD1 (6 bases). CDR3 length: 15 residues. Germline CDR1 and CDR2: SGHRS and YFSETQ. The germline V and J ends were trimmed by 4 bases and 0 bases, with 11 bases remaining between them. The CDR3 sequence: CASSPQGSSYNEQFF. In DNA form, the CDR3 reads TGCGCCAGCAGCCCCCAGGGGAGCTCCTACAATGAGCAGTTCTTC.

This clone was found once. The chain recombines TRBV6-1 with TRBJ1-5, with 8 bases aligning to TRBD1. CDR3 size: 16 residues. The V segment lost 1 base and the J segment 5 bases; nucleotides outside the gene matches: 7. Germline CDR1 MNHNS, CDR2 SASEGT. CDR3 DNA sequence: TGTGCCAGCAGTGAAGAGGAGGCAGGGGGCCATCAGCCCCAGCATTTT. It codes for CASSEEEAGGHQPQHF.

This chain uses TRBV18 with TRBJ2-1, with D possibly matching TRBD2 (5 bases). This CDR3 comprises 12 residues. CDR1 is KGHSH and CDR2 is LQKENI in the germline V gene. Trimming took 2 bases from V and 13 from J, leaving 12 bases between them. The CDR3 protein is CASSPSDSSQFF. CDR3 nucleotides: TGTGCCAGCTCACCATCGGACTCTTCTCAGTTCTTC.

The chain uses TRBV6-5 and TRBJ1-5; D is undetermined. Germline V gene lookup returns CDR1 MNHEY and CDR2 SVGAGI. V gave up 6 bases and J gave up 5 bases, with 14 bases separating them. The CDR3 contains 14 residues. The CDR3 DNA is TGTGCCAGCAGCCTCCGGGGTCCATATCAGCCCCAGCATTTT. As protein: CASSLRGPYQPQHF.

CDR3 loop: CASSPVGQRYGYTF. DNA for the CDR3: TGTGCCAGCAGTCCGGTGGGACAGCGCTATGGCTACACCTTC. This chain connects TRBV6-5 to TRBJ1-2; TRBD1 matches 7 bases. Germline CDR1 MNHEY, CDR2 SVGAGI. The CDR3 has 14 residues. J lost 4 bases, V lost 5 bases, and 7 bases had no gene match.

This chain links TRBV7-9 with TRBJ2-1, with D uncertain. This CDR3 is built from 15 residues. V was cut by 1 base and J by 8 bases, with 15 bases left in between. The germline V gene has CDR1 SEHNR and CDR2 FQNEAQ (reference sequence). The CDR3 region is CASSLGALFPDEQFF. The CDR3 bases are TGTGCCAGCAGCTTAGGGGCCTTATTTCCCGATGAGCAGTTCTTC.

This rearrangement joins TRBV27 to TRBJ1-4; D unclear. The CDR3 is 15 residues long. Germline V CDR1 and CDR2: MNHEY, SMNVEV (reference sequence). Trimming shortened V by 5 bases and J by 8 bases, and 18 bases separated the two germline ends. CDR3 in DNA: TGTGCCAGCAGTCGAAGCAGACTGACGGGGGAAAAACTGTTTTTT. Protein product: CASSRSRLTGEKLFF.

The chain employs TRBV7-2 and TRBJ2-3; possible D gene TRBD2, 6 bases. V shed 5 bases and J shed 3 bases, with 12 bases lying between them. The CDR3 has 14 residues. Germline V lookup: CDR1 SGHTA, CDR2 FQGNSA. CDR3 DNA sequence: TGTGCCAGCAGCCGGATCGGAGGGACAGATACGCAGTATTTT. Translation: CASSRIGGTDTQYF.

The chain joins TRBV6-6 to TRBJ2-4; 10 bases agree with TRBD1. This CDR3 contains 20 residues. J was trimmed by 0 bases and V by 6 bases; bases with no gene match: 17. The germline V gene has CDR1 MNHNY and CDR2 SVGAGI (reference sequence). The CDR3: CASSQDPGTGVIVAKNIQYF. The CDR3 DNA sequence: TGTGCCAGCAGCCAGGATCCCGGGACAGGGGTAATCGTAGCCAAAAACATTCAGTACTTC.